These 17 T cell receptor beta chains share one sample of origin, sequenced in a study of blood T cells in healthy people across ages. A second PCR of 7 to 11 cycles used a sample-barcoded 5' primer and a J-beta primer mix. One entry per CDR3 protein results from TCRdb running MiXCR on the 5' RACE reads. The data show fewer than 2,000,000 distinct CDR3 sequences, 30% to 35% seen once. Material: blood. These TCRs come from a woman under 40 in good health.

This chain joins TRBV2 and TRBJ2-7; D possibly corresponds to TRBD1 (6 bases). This CDR3 has 14 amino acids. Trimming left V 6 bases short and J 6 bases short, with 18 bases between. Germline V CDR1 and CDR2: SNHLY, FYNNEI. CDR3 residues: CASSSDRINLEQYF. In DNA, the CDR3 is TGTGCCAGCAGCTCCGACAGGATCAACCTCGAGCAGTACTTC.

V is TRBV5-6 and J is TRBJ2-6, with 7 bases fitting TRBD1. The CDR3 extends over 16 amino acids. The V gene end was trimmed by 3 bases and the J gene end by 3 bases; junction bases not matched to a gene: 6. Germline V gene lookup returns CDR1 SGHDT and CDR2 YYEEEE. The CDR3 DNA is TGTGCCAGCAGCTATTTGACAGGGAATGGGGCCAACGTCCTGACTTTC. This codes for CASSYLTGNGANVLTF.

The V gene is TRBV6-1, the J gene TRBJ2-5; TRBD1 matches 8 bases. CDR1 and CDR2 from the germline V gene are MNHNS and SASEGT. V lost 10 bases and J lost 9; bases outside the gene matches: 19. The CDR3 covers 15 residues. DNA of the CDR3: TGTGCCACAACGAGGCCAGGGGGCAATCAGGGGGCCCAGTACTTC. It specifies CATTRPGGNQGAQYF.

A remark on this clonotype: A far more abundant clone sits one base away, making this likely a read error. The rearrangement uses TRBV12-3 or TRBV12-4 and TRBJ2-7, with D possibly being TRBD2 (6 bases). The CDR3 has 12 residues. Trimming shortened V by 6 bases and J by 2 bases, and 8 bases separated the two germline ends. The CDR3 coding sequence is TGTGCCAGCAGACCGGGGGCCTACGAGCAGTACTTC. Its protein product is CASRPGAYEQYF.

This clonotype was seen more than once but under ten times. The chain employs TRBV19 and TRBJ2-5; 7 bases line up with TRBD2. The CDR3 covers 15 residues. The junction had 12 bases not matched to a gene; V was cut back by 6 bases and J by 5 bases. Germline V CDR1 and CDR2: LNHDA, SQIVND (reference sequence). CDR3 in DNA: TGTGCCAGTAGCTCGGCGGCGGGGGAAAGGGAGACCCAGTACTTC. Translation gives CASSSAAGERETQYF. The whole variable domain, filled in from reference TRBV19 and TRBJ2-5, reads DGGITQSPKYLFRKEGQNVTLSCEQNLNHDAMYWYRQDPGQGLRLIYYSQIVNDFQKGDIAEGYSVSREKKESFPLTVTSAQKNPTAFYLCASSSAAGERETQYFGPGTRLLVL.

This clonotype was seen only a few times. V is TRBV7-6 and J is TRBJ1-6; D is unresolved. The CDR3 loop spans 13 amino acids. Trimming left V 4 bases short and J 8 bases short, with 9 bases between. Per germline, CDR1 SGHVS and CDR2 FNYEAQ. CDR3 sequence (DNA): TGTGCCAGCAGCTCAGAGACCCATTCACCCCTCCACTTT. This translates into CASSSETHSPLHF. Using reference TRBV7-6 and TRBJ1-6 for the parts outside the CDR3, the full variable domain is GAGVSQSPRYKVTKRGQDVALRCDPISGHVSLYWYRQALGQGPEFLTYFNYEAQQDKSGLPNDRFSAERPEGSISTLTIQRTEQRDSAMYRCASSSETHSPLHFGNGTRLTVT.

V usage is TRBV12-3 or TRBV12-4 and J usage is TRBJ2-3; no clear D gene. V lost 0 bases, J lost 4 bases, and 11 bases lay in between. This CDR3 has 15 amino acids. CDR3 protein: CASSLAGTFPDTQYF. The CDR3 region has the DNA TGTGCCAGCAGTTTAGCGGGAACCTTCCCAGATACGCAGTATTTT.

The J gene is TRBJ1-5, the V gene TRBV11-2; D not certain. The CDR3 has 14 residues. Germline CDR1 and CDR2: SGHAT and FQNNGV. Trimming took off 5 bases at V and 3 bases at J, with 11 bases between the two ends. The CDR3 protein is CASSPHGPNQPQHF. The CDR3 coding sequence is TGTGCCAGCAGCCCCCACGGCCCCAATCAGCCCCAGCATTTT.

This rearrangement joins TRBV7-2 to TRBJ2-3, with unresolved D. Trimming removed 3 bases from V and 6 bases from J, with 13 bases in between. This CDR3 contains 14 residues. The germline CDR1 and CDR2 sequences are SGHTA and FQGNSA. This CDR3 is CTSSFQSIGDTQYF. CDR3 nucleotides: TGTACCAGCAGCTTTCAATCGATCGGGGATACGCAGTATTTT.

The gene calls are TRBV15 and TRBJ1-2; TRBD1 might be the D (6 bases). Germline assignment: CDR1 LNHNV and CDR2 YYDKDF (reference sequence). V shed 4 bases and J shed 8 bases, with 14 bases lying between them. The CDR3 has 13 residues. Here the CDR3 DNA reads TGTGCCACCAGCACAGGACAGTATGCCGGCTACACCTTC. It encodes CATSTGQYAGYTF.

In its sample, this clonotype was seen a few times. The rearrangement joins TRBV6-2 or TRBV6-3 to TRBJ1-1; 9 bases fit TRBD1. Trimming took 5 bases from V and 0 from J; bases not matched to a gene: 4. Germline V gene sequence: CDR1 MNHEY, CDR2 SVGEGT. The CDR3 has 15 amino acids. CDR3 loop: CASSQTGGMNTEAFF. CDR3 DNA sequence: TGTGCCAGCAGTCAGACAGGGGGGATGAACACTGAAGCTTTCTTT.

This clonotype was counted only a few times. The rearrangement joins TRBV10-3 to TRBJ1-2; D call uncertain. Trimming removed 8 bases at V and 5 bases at J, with 15 bases between. The CDR3 totals 13 residues. Looked up from germline, CDR1 is ENHRY and CDR2 is SYGVKD. The CDR3 DNA reads as TGTGCCATCGGTGGCAGCGGGGAATATGGCTACACCTTC. This translates into CAIGGSGEYGYTF.

The chain has TRBV5-1 and TRBJ2-1; weak D call: TRBD1 (6 bases). This CDR3 has 15 amino acids. Germline values: CDR1 SGHRS, CDR2 YFSETQ. Trimming stripped 5 bases from V and 6 bases from J, with 18 bases between. The CDR3 DNA follows: TGCGCCAGCAGTCAGGGGAGCGAACGACTCAATGAGCAGTTCTTC. Its protein product is CASSQGSERLNEQFF. Variable domain in full (rest from reference TRBV5-1 and TRBJ2-1): KAGVTQTPRYLIKTRGQQVTLSCSPISGHRSVSWYQQTPGQGLQFLFEYFSETQRNKGNFPGRFSGRQFSNSRSEMNVSTLELGDSALYLCASSQGSERLNEQFFGPGTRLTVL.

This clonotype was detected a few times. V gene TRBV5-1 combines with J gene TRBJ1-1; D is unclear. This CDR3 has 15 residues. V dropped 0 bases and J dropped 7 bases, with 16 bases sitting between them. Germline V gene lookup returns CDR1 SGHRS and CDR2 YFSETQ. CDR3 sequence: CASSLEAKGTNEAFF. The CDR3, as DNA: TGCGCCAGCAGCTTGGAGGCTAAGGGTACCAATGAAGCTTTCTTT.

This clonotype was recorded a few times. The rearrangement joins TRBV5-1 to TRBJ2-7; 9 bases fit TRBD1. The CDR3 contains 14 residues. CDR1 and CDR2 from the germline V gene are SGHRS and YFSETQ. The V and J ends lost 4 bases and 6 bases, in that order; junction bases with no gene match: 8. The CDR3 DNA follows: TGCGCCAGCAGCGGGGGACAGGGAAGGCGCGAGCAGTACTTC. Its translation: CASSGGQGRREQYF.

This clonotype has a handful of counts. The V call is TRBV7-8, the J call TRBJ2-1; 10 bases are shared with TRBD2. The V gene's germline CDR1 is SGHVS and CDR2 FQNEAQ. With V trimmed by 5 bases and J by 3 bases, 19 bases remained unmatched. There are 20 residues in the CDR3. The CDR3 region has the DNA TGTGCCAGCAGCGCCTATCTAGCGGGAGTTAGTTCGCCGTTCTACAATGAGCAGTTCTTC. Amino acid sequence: CASSAYLAGVSSPFYNEQFF. Full variable domain (outside the CDR3, taken from reference TRBV7-8 and TRBJ2-1): GAGVSQSPRYKVAKRGQDVALRCDPISGHVSLFWYQQALGQGPEFLTYFQNEAQLDKSGLPSDRFFAERPEGSVSTLKIQRTQQEDSAVYLCASSAYLAGVSSPFYNEQFFGPGTRLTVL.

The chain couples TRBV5-6 to TRBJ1-2; TRBD1 might be the D (5 bases). V was trimmed by 0 bases and J by 13 bases, leaving 25 bases between them. There are 16 residues in the CDR3. Germline V gives CDR1 SGHDT, CDR2 YYEEEE. The CDR3 DNA is TGTGCCAGCAGCTTGGCACCGCGACGGGGGAATATTGTTCGCACCTTC. Its protein product is CASSLAPRRGNIVRTF.